This T cell receptor (beta chain) originates from a study of blood T cell repertoires in COVID-19. Study overall: Acute-phase and convalescent COVID-19 samples originated in the United States, Italy and Spain.

Generated by immunoSEQ multiplex PCR, the TCRdb table keeps only in-frame clones and is missing some. The sample yields around 80,000 clones, around 80% seen once. CDR1 is ENHRY and CDR2 is SYGVKD in the germline V gene. This CDR3 contains 14 residues. With V trimmed by 10 bases and J by 0 bases, 5 bases remained unmatched. Sequenced input: peripheral blood. This sequence joins TRBV10-3 and TRBJ1-5, with 8 positions matching TRBD1. The TCR was taken from a woman older than 75 with acute or convalescent COVID-19. Here the CDR3 reads CATTQGVSNQPQHF. CDR3 bases: TGTGCCACAACACAGGGGGTTAGCAATCAGCCCCAGCATTTT.